This T cell receptor (beta chain) was profiled in a study of patients and donors after allogeneic stem cell transplantation. This clonotype has only one observation. Germline V CDR1 and CDR2: SGHDT, YYEEEE. The CDR3 covers 17 residues. Germline trimming cut 0 bases from V and 1 base from J; bases unmatched to any gene: 4. A single record per CDR3 protein comes from TCRdb applying MiXCR to the RT-PCR reads. Altogether 920,000 or so distinct CDR3 sequences are present, 15% to 20% being singletons, with the ten largest covering roughly 6%. Material: blood, either unsorted or a sorted T cell fraction (not recorded which). This chain connects TRBV5-6 to TRBJ2-7, with 13 nucleotides matching TRBD2. The receptor comes from a human donor who was either an allogeneic HSCT recipient or a stem cell or donor lymphocyte infusion donor (not recorded which). It is not recorded whose cells these are; they may come from a transplant donor. Here the CDR3 reads CASSLELAGGESYEQYF. DNA of the CDR3: TGTGCCAGCAGCTTGGAACTAGCGGGAGGGGAGTCCTACGAGCAGTACTTC. The entire variable domain, with the rest obtained from reference TRBV5-6 and TRBJ2-7, is as follows: DAGVTQSPTHLIKTRGQQVTLRCSPKSGHDTVSWYQQALGQGPQFIFQYYEEEERQRGNFPDRFSGHQFPNYSSELNVNALLLGDSALYLCASSLELAGGESYEQYFGPGTRLTVT.